These T cell receptor beta chains were read from a single sample in a study of blood T cell repertoires in COVID-19. The assay was immunoSEQ multiplex PCR, and TCRdb's table has in-frame clones only and misses some. The data show about 200,000 clones, 80% seen once. Input material: peripheral blood. The receptors here all came from a woman aged 70-85 years with acute or convalescent COVID-19. The CDR3 runs from the conserved cysteine through the conserved F or W. The size of a clone is reported for some rows only, either as once, few or many, or as a class for expanded clones.

CDR3 length,V gene,J gene,clone size,CDR3 protein
15,TRBV1,TRBJ2-4,.,CTSSSGVKNKNIQYF
15,TRBV30,TRBJ2-1,.,CAWSVPGGLYNEQFF
14,TRBV6-2/TRBV6-3,TRBJ2-1,.,CASSYKSSYNEQFF
18,TRBV14,TRBJ1-3,.,CASSHYLGGTGTGNTIYF
15,TRBV7-2,TRBJ1-2,.,CASSLGQGNHYGYTF
16,TRBV20-1,TRBJ2-7,.,CSASIRTTSRTYEQYF
13,TRBV18,TRBJ1-1,.,CASSTGGRTEAFF
16,TRBV9,TRBJ2-5,.,CASSVWASGSTETQYF
18,TRBV12-1,TRBJ1-5,.,CASSFAPVILTSNQPQHF
16,TRBV11-1,TRBJ2-1,.,CASSPAGVGAYNEQFF
13,TRBV3-1/TRBV3-2,TRBJ2-2,.,CACGAGNTGELFF
13,TRBV27,TRBJ2-1,.,CASRTTLYNEQFF
16,TRBV7-3,TRBJ2-2,.,CASSLKPGTNTGELFF
16,TRBV5-1,TRBJ1-2,few,CASSPFGTPPNYGYTF
16,TRBV5-1,TRBJ2-6,.,CASDGGFDSGANVLTF
16,TRBV19,TRBJ2-7,.,CASSLYGTSGSYEQYF
15,TRBV25-1,TRBJ2-3,.,CASSGLAGLTDTQYF
15,TRBV28,TRBJ1-2,.,CASSLEGASMKGYTF
13,TRBV6-5,TRBJ1-1,.,CASSYLQGTEAFF
13,TRBV11-2,TRBJ1-3,few,CASSLNEENTIYF
16,TRBV19,TRBJ1-2,once,CASSISSDKTSYGYTF
16,TRBV5-1,TRBJ2-6,few,CASTSGGSSGANVLTF
14,TRBV27,TRBJ2-2,once,CASTRLLNTGELFF
15,TRBV18,TRBJ2-1,.,CASSPRTSPDNEQFF
16,TRBV5-1,TRBJ2-2,.,CASSLGLAVNTGELFF
14,TRBV23-1,TRBJ1-5,.,CASCGRQGGRSQHF
13,TRBV3-1/TRBV3-2,TRBJ2-1,few,CASSGSSYNEQFF
16,TRBV10-3,TRBJ2-1,.,CAISEWDGSSYNEQFF
13,TRBV2,TRBJ1-6,.,CASSEVSYSPLHF
16,TRBV18,TRBJ1-1,.,CASSPPRQAGNTEAFF
14,TRBV2,TRBJ1-6,few,CASHTQTGDSPLHF
14,TRBV5-1,TRBJ1-4,.,CASSLGQPNEKLFF
17,TRBV24-1,TRBJ2-2,.,CATSGGTGTANTGELFF
15,TRBV12-1,TRBJ2-1,.,CASSLGLGPNNEQFF
14,TRBV6-6,TRBJ2-1,.,CASSPTSDYNEQFF
15,TRBV18,TRBJ1-2,.,CASSPTAGGVYGYTF
17,TRBV28,TRBJ2-2,.,CASSPQGRRSHTGELFF
13,TRBV6-6,TRBJ2-3,.,CASSPPGLTPPYF
17,TRBV4-1,TRBJ2-3,.,CASSQDLWREGPNTQYF
13,TRBV6-1,TRBJ1-2,few,CASSEAAGYGYTF
15,TRBV28,TRBJ2-7,.,CASSLRGTLSYEQYF
14,TRBV30,TRBJ1-4,.,CAWMITSTNEKLFF